One T cell receptor beta chain is described in this entry. The entry originates in a study of blood T cell repertoires in COVID-19. Overall study context: The study drew acute and convalescent COVID-19 samples from the United States, Italy and Spain. PBMCs, B-cell-depleted T cells, or T cells provided the cDNA or gDNA that made up the material.

In the study's own analysis: Using reference gene primer amplification, nucleated cell counts were estimated. Assay: immunoSEQ multiplex PCR; the TCRdb copy retains only in-frame clones and omits some. The V and J calls and the clone size are those of that table, but D and trimming were determined from the DNA. The sample yields about 240,000 clones, 85% to 90% seen once. This CDR3 region has 16 residues. The V gene's germline CDR1 is SGHTA and CDR2 FQGNSA. Unmatched junction bases numbered 6, after V lost 0 bases and J lost 1 base. The V and J genes are TRBV7-2 and TRBJ2-7, with TRBD2 identical over 7 bases. Sequenced: peripheral blood. This sequence was found in an older woman with active or convalescent COVID-19. The CDR3 reads CASSLAPGRGSYEQYF. The CDR3 DNA is TGTGCCAGCAGCTTAGCTCCAGGGAGGGGTTCCTACGAGCAGTACTTC. The full variable domain, completed using reference TRBV7-2 and TRBJ2-7, is GAGVSQSPSNKVTEKGKDVELRCDPISGHTALYWYRQSLGQGLEFLIYFQGNSAPDKSGLPSDRFSAERTGGSVSTLTIQRTQQEDSAVYLCASSLAPGRGSYEQYFGPGTRLTVT.